Listed here are 4 T cell receptor beta chains from one sample, sequenced in a study of blood T cell repertoires in COVID-19. The table came from immunoSEQ multiplex PCR; TCRdb's copy has only in-frame clones and leaves some out. The sample lists approximately 390,000 clones, about 90% occurring once. Sequencing was performed on peripheral blood. All receptors come from a man aged 18 to 29 with active or convalescent COVID-19.

This rearrangement joins TRBV29-1 to TRBJ1-1; D is ambiguous. Germline assignment: CDR1 SQVTM and CDR2 ANQGSEA. The CDR3 consists of 12 residues. Between the trimmed V and J ends, which lost 1 base and 5 bases, there was a span of 8 bases. CDR3 in amino acids: CSVEALDTEAFF. In DNA, the CDR3 is TGCAGCGTTGAAGCCCTAGATACTGAAGCTTTCTTT. The whole variable domain, remainder taken from reference TRBV29-1 and TRBJ1-1, is SAVISQKPSRDICQRGTSLTIQCQVDSQVTMMFWYRQQPGQSLTLIATANQGSEATYESGFVIDKFPISRPNLTFSTLTVSNMSPEDSSIYLCSVEALDTEAFFGQGTRLTVV.

The gene calls are TRBV7-2 and TRBJ1-5; D call uncertain. CDR1 is SGHTA, CDR2 FQGNSA, per germline. The CDR3 runs to 14 residues. The V and J ends lost 5 bases and 7 bases respectively, with 15 bases between them. The CDR3 nucleotides read TGTGCCAGCAGCCCCGAGGTGGGGAGCCAGCCCCAGCATTTT. The encoded protein is CASSPEVGSQPQHF.

The CDR3 bases are TGTGCCAGCAGTGATGGGGACAGCAGGGGGACTGAAGCTTTCTTT. Protein: CASSDGDSRGTEAFF. J is TRBJ1-1 and V is TRBV2, with 7 bases fitting TRBD1. The V gene's germline CDR1 is SNHLY and CDR2 FYNNEI. Trimming at V came to 3 bases and at J to 5 bases, leaving 9 bases not matched to a gene. The CDR3 covers 15 residues.

The chain employs TRBV24-1 and TRBJ2-1, with 8 bases fitting TRBD1. The CDR3 totals 16 residues. The germline V gene has CDR1 KGHDR and CDR2 SFDVKD. J was trimmed by 2 bases and V by 4 bases; bases with no gene match: 6. The chain's CDR3 is CATSEAGTGTYNEQFF. DNA of the CDR3: TGTGCCACCAGTGAGGCCGGGACAGGAACCTACAATGAGCAGTTCTTC.